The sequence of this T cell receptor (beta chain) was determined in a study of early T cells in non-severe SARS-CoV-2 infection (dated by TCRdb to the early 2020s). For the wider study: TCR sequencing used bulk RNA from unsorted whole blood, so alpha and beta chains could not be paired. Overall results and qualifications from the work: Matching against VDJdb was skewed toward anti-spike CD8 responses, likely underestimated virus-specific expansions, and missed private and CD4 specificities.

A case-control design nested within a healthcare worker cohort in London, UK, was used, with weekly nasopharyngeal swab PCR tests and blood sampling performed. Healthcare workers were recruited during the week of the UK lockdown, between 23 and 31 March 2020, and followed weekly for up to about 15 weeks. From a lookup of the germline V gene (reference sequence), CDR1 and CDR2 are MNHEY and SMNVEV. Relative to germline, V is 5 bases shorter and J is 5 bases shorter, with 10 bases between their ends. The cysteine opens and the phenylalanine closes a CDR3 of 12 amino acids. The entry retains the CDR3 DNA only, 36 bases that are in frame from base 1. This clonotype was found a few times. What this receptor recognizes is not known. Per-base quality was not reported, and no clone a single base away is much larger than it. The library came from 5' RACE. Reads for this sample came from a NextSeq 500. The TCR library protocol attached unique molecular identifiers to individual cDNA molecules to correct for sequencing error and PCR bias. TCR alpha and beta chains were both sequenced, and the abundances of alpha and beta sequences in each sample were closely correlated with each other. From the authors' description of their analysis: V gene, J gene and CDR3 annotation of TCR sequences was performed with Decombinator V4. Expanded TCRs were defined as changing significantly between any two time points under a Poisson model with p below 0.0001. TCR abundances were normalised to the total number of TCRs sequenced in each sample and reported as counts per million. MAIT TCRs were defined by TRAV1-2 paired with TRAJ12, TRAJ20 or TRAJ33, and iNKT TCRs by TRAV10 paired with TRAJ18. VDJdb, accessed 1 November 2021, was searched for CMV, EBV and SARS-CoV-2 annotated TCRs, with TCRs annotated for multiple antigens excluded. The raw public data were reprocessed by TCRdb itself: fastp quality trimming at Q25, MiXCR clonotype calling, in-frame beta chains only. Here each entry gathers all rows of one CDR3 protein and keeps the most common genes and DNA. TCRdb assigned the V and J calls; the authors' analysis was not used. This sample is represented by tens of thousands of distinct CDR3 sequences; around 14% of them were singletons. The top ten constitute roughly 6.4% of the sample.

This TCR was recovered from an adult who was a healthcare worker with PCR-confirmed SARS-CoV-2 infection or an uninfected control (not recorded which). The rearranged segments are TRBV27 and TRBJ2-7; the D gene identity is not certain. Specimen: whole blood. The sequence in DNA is TGTGCCAGCAGTACCGGGTATAACGAGCAGTACTTC. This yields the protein CASSTGYNEQYF.